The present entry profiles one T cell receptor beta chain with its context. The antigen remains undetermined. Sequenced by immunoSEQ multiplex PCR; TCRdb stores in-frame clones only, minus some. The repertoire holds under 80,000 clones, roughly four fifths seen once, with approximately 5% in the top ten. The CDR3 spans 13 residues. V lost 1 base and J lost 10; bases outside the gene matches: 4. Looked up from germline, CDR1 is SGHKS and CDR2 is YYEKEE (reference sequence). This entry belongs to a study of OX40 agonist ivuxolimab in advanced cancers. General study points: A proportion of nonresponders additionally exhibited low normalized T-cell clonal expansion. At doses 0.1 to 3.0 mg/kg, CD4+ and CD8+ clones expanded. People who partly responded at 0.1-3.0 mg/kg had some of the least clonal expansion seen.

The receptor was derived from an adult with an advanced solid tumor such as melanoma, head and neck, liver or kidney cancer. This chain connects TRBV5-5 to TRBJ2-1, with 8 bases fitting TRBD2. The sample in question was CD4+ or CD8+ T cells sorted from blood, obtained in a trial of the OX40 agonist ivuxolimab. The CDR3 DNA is TGTGCCAGCAGCTTGCATTTAGCGGGGGAGCAGTTCTTC. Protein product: CASSLHLAGEQFF.